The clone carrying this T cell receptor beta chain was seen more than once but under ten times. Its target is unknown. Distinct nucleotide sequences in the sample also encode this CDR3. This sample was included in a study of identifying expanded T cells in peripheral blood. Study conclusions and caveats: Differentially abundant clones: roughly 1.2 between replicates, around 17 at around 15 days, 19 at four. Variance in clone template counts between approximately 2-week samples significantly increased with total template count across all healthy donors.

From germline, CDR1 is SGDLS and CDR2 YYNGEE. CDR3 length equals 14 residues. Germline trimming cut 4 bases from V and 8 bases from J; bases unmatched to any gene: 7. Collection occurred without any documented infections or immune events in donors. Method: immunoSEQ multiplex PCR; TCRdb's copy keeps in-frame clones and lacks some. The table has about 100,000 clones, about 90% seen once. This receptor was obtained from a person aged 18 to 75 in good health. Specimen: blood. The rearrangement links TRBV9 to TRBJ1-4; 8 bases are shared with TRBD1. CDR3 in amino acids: CASSSGTGSEKLFF. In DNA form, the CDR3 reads TGTGCCAGCAGCTCGGGGACAGGATCGGAAAAACTGTTTTTT.